This TCR beta chain is drawn from a study of shared clonotypes between healthy human individuals. CDR3 length: 14 amino acids. Germline values: CDR1 SGDLS, CDR2 YYNGEE. J gave up 5 bases and V 5 bases, and 8 bases lay outside the gene matches. Comment on this clone: Its antigen is undetermined.

TCRdb's table, derived via immunoSEQ multiplex PCR, lists solely in-frame clones and lacks some. The table includes 950,000 to 1,200,000 clones, 70% to 80% detected once. Findings and caveats of the study: Researchers found naive subsets generally carried larger estimated richness than memory subsets. Clonotype sharing across several donors was observed for roughly 5% of naive CD4 clonotypes. Only blood was sampled; tissue repertoires likely differ.

Sequences were obtained from memory CD4+ T cells from PBMCs. The sample's subset: CD45RA-negative fraction. V gene TRBV9 combines with J gene TRBJ2-3, with 7 nucleotides matching TRBD1. The receptor was isolated from a man aged 18 to 29 in good health. Some clones in this sample may be carry-over from other donors' samples. The CDR3 nucleotides read TGTGCCAGCAGTTTAGGGACAGCTGGAGATACGCAGTATTTT. It encodes CASSLGTAGDTQYF.